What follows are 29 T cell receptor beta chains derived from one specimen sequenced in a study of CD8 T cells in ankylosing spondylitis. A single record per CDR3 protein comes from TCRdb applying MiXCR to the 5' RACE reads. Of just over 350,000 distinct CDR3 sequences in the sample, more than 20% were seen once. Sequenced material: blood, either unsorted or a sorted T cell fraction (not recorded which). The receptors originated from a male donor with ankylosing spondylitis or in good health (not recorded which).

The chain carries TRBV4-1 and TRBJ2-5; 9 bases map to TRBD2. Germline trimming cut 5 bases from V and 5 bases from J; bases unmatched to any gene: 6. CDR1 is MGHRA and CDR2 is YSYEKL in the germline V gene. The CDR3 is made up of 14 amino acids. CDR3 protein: CASSSAGGVETQYF. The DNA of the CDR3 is TGCGCCAGCAGCTCAGCGGGGGGCGTGGAGACCCAGTACTTC.

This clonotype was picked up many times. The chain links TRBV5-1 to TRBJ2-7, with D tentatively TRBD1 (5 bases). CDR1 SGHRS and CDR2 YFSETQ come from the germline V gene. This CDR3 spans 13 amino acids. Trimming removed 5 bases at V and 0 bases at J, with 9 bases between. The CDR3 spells CASSTGNSYEQYF. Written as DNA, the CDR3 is TGCGCCAGCAGTACAGGCAACTCCTACGAGCAGTACTTC.

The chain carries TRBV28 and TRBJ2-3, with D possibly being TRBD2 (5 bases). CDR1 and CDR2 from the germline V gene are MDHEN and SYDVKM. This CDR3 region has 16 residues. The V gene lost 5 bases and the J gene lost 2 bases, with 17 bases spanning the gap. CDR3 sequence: CASSLDLPLNTDTQYF. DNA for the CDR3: TGTGCCAGCAGTCTGGACTTACCTCTCAACACAGATACGCAGTATTTT.

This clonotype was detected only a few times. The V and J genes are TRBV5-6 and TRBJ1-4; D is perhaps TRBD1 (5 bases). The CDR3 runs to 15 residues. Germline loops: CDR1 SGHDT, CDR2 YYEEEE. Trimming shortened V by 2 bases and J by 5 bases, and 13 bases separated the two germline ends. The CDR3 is CASSLFRDRNEKLFF. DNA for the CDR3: TGTGCCAGCAGCTTATTCAGGGACCGGAATGAAAAACTGTTTTTT.

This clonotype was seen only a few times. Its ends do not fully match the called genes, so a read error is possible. The CDR3 loop reads CASSLSDSSHEQYF. The CDR3 nucleotides are TGTGCCAGCAGTTTATCAGATTCCTCCCACGAGCAGTACTTC. The chain couples TRBV27 to TRBJ2-7; D gene uncertain. Germline values: CDR1 MNHEY, CDR2 SMNVEV (reference sequence). The length of the CDR3 is 14 residues.

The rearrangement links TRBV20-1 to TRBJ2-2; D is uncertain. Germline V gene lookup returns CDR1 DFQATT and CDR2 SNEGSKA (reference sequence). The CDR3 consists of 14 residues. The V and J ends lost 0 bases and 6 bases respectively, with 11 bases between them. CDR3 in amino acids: CSARDLQAAGELFF. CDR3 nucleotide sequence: TGCAGTGCTAGAGATTTGCAGGCGGCCGGGGAGCTGTTTTTT.

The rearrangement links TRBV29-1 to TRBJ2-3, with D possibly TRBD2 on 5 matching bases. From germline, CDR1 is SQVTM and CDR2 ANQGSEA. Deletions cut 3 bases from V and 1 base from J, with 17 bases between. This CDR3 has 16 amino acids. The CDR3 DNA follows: TGCAGCGTTGACGGGGTTCCTTTCTTACGCACAGATACGCAGTATTTT. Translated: CSVDGVPFLRTDTQYF.

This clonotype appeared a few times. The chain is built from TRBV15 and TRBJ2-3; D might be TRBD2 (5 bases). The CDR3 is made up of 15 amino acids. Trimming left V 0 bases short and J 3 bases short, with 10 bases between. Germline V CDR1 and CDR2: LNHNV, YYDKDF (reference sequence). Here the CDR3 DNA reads TGTGCCACCAGCAGAGAGCGGACGGGAACAGATACGCAGTATTTT. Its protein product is CATSRERTGTDTQYF.

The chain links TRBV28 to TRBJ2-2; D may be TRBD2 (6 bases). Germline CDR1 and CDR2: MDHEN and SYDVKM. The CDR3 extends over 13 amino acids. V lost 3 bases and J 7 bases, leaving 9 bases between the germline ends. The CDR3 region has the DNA TGTGCCAGCAGTTTTGGGGGGAACGGGGAGCTGTTTTTT. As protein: CASSFGGNGELFF.

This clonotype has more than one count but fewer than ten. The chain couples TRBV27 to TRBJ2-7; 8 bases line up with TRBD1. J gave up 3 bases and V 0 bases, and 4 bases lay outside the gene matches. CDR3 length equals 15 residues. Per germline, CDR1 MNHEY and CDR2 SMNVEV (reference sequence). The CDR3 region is CASSLSSGQDYEQYF. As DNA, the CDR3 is TGTGCCAGCAGTTTATCTTCGGGACAGGACTACGAGCAGTACTTC.

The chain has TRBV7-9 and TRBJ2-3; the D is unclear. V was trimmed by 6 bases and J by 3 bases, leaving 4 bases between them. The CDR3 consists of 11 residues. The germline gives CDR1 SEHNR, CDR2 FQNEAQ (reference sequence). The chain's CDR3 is CASRWTDTQYF. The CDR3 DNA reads TGTGCCAGCAGGTGGACAGATACGCAGTATTTT. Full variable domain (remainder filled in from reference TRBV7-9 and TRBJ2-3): DTGVSQNPRHKITKRGQNVTFRCDPISEHNRLYWYRQTLGQGPEFLTYFQNEAQLEKSRLLSDRFSAERPKGSFSTLEIQRTEQGDSAMYLCASRWTDTQYFGPGTRLTVL.

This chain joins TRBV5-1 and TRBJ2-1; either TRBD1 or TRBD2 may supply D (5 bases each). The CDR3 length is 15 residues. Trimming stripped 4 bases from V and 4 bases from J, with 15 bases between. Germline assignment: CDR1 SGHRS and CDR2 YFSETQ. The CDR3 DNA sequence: TGCGCCAGCAGCCCTGGCTGGGGGTCATACAATGAGCAGTTCTTC. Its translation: CASSPGWGSYNEQFF.

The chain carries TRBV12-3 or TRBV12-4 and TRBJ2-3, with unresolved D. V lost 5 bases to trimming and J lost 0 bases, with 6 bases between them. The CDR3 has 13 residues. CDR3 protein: CASSPTSTDTQYF. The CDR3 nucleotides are TGTGCCAGCAGTCCAACTAGCACAGATACGCAGTATTTT.

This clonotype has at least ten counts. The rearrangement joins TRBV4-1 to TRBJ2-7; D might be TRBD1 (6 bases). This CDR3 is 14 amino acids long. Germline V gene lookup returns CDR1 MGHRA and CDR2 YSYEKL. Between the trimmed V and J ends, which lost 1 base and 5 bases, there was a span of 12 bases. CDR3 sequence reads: CASSQVLAGDEQYF. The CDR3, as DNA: TGCGCCAGCAGCCAAGTATTGGCAGGGGACGAGCAGTACTTC.

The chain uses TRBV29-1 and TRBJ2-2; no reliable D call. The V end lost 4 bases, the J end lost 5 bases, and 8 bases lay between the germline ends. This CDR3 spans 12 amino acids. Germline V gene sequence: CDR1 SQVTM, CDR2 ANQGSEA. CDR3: CSVGGVTGELFF. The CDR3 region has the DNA TGCAGCGTTGGTGGGGTTACCGGGGAGCTGTTTTTT.

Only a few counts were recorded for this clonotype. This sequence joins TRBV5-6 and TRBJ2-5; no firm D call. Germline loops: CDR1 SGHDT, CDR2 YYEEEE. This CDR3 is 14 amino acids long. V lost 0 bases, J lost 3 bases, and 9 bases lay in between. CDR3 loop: CASSLVGNEETQYF. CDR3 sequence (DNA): TGTGCCAGCAGCTTGGTAGGGAACGAAGAGACCCAGTACTTC.

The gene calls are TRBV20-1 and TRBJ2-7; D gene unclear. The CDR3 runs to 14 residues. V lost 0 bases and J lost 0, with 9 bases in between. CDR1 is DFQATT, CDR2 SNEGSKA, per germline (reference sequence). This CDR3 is CSARDMGTSYEQYF. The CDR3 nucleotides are TGCAGTGCTAGAGATATGGGCACCTCCTACGAGCAGTACTTC.

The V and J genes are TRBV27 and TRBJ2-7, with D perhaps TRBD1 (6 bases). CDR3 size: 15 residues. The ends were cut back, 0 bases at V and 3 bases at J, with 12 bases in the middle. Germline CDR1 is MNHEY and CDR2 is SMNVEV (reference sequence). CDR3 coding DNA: TGTGCCAGCAGTTTATCGATGGACAGTTACTACGAGCAGTACTTC. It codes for CASSLSMDSYYEQYF.

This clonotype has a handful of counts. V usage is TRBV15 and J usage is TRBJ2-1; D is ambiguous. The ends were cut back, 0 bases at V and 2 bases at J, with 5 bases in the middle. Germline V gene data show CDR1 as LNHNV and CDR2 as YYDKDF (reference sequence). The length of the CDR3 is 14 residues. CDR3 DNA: TGTGCCACCAGCAGAGATGGGCCCTACAATGAGCAGTTCTTC. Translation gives CATSRDGPYNEQFF. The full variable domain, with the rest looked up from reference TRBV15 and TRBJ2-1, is DAMVIQNPRYQVTQFGKPVTLSCSQTLNHNVMYWYQQKSSQAPKLLFHYYDKDFNNEADTPDNFQSRRPNTSFCFLDIRSPGLGDTAMYLCATSRDGPYNEQFFGPGTRLTVL.

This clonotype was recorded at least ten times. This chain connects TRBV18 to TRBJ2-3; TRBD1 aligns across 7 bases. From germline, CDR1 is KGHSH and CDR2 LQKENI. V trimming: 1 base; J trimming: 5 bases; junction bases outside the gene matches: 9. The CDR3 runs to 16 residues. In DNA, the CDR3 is TGTGCCAGCTCACCACTTGGTGACAGGGTCGGAGATACGCAGTATTTT. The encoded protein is CASSPLGDRVGDTQYF.

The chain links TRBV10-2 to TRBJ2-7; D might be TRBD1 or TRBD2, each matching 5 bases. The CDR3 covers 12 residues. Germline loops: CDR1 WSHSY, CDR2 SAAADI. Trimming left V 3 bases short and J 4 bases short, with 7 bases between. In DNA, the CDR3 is TGCGCCAGCAGTGACGAGGGGTACGAGCAGTACTTC. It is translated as CASSDEGYEQYF.

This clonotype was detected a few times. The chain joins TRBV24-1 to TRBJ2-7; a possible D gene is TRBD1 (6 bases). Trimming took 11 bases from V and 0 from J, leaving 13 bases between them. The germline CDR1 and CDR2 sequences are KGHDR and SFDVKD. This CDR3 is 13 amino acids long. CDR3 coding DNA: TGTGCCAACCGGGACACCAACTCCTACGAGCAGTACTTC. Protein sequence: CANRDTNSYEQYF.

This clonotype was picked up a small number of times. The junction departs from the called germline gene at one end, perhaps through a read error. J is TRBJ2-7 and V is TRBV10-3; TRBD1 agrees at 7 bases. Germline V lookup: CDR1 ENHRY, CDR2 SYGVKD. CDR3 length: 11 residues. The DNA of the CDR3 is TGCTCCACAGGGGCGGGCCTCGAGCAGTACTTC. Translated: CSTGAGLEQYF.

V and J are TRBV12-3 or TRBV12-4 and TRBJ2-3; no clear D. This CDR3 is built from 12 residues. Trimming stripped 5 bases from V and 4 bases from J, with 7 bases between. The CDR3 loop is CASSKISDTQYF. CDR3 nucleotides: TGTGCCAGCAGTAAAATCTCAGATACGCAGTATTTT.

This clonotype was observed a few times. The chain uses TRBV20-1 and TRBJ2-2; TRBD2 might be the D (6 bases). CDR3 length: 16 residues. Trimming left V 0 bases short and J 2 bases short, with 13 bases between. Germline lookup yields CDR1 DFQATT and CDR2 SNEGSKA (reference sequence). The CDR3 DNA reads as TGCAGTGCTAGAGATTCTTGGAGGGTAAACACCGGGGAGCTGTTTTTT. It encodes CSARDSWRVNTGELFF.

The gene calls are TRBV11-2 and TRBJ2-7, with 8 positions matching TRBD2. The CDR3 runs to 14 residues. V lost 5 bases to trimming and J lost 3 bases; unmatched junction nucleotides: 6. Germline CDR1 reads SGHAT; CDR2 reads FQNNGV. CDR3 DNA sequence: TGTGCCAGCAGCCCGGGGGGGGCGTTCTACGAGCAGTACTTC. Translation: CASSPGGAFYEQYF.

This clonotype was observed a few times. The CDR3 DNA reads TGTGCCAGCAGCCCGGCGGCGACCTACGAGCAGTACTTC. As protein: CASSPAATYEQYF. The chain joins TRBV7-9 to TRBJ2-7; D is undetermined. The CDR3 is 13 residues long. The germline V gene has CDR1 SEHNR and CDR2 FQNEAQ (reference sequence). Between the trimmed V and J ends, which lost 5 bases and 2 bases, there was a span of 10 bases.

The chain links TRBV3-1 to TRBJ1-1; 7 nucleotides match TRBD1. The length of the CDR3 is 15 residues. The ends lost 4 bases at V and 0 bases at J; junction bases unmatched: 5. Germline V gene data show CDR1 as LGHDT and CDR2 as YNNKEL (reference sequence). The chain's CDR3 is CASSREQGMNTEAFF. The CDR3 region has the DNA TGTGCCAGCAGCCGGGAACAGGGGATGAACACTGAAGCTTTCTTT. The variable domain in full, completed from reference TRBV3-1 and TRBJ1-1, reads DTAVSQTPKYLVTQMGNDKSIKCEQNLGHDTMYWYKQDSKKFLKIMFSYNNKELIINETVPNRFSPKSPDKAHLNLHINSLELGDSAVYFCASSREQGMNTEAFFGQGTRLTVV.

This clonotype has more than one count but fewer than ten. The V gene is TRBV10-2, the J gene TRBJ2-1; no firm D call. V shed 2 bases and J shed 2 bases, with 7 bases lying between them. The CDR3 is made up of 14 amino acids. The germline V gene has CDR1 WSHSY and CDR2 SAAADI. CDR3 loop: CASSEGPTYNEQFF. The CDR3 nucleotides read TGCGCCAGCAGTGAGGGCCCGACCTACAATGAGCAGTTCTTC.